One sample yielded the 25 T cell receptor beta chains listed below, sequenced in a study of blood T cell repertoires in COVID-19 (dated by TCRdb to 2018 to 2020). Libraries were built with the immunoSEQ multiplex PCR assay. The source is immuneACCESS, and TCRdb retained only in-frame sequences with V and J called. Part of the clones is not carried over; for the studies checked, unresolved V genes explain less than half of this, and the remainder is unexplained. The sample records about 110,000 clones, 60% to 85% of which are singletons. 3.5% to 5% of the sample lies in the top ten. The sample taken for sequencing was peripheral blood. The origin of the receptors is a human donor in a cohort sampled during active or convalescent COVID-19.

This clone was detected a few times. CDR3 sequence (DNA): TGCGCCAGCAGCGGCAGGAGGGGGGGAACAGATACGCAGTATTTT. It encodes CASSGRRGGTDTQYF. J is TRBJ2-3 and V is TRBV10-1; weak D call: TRBD2 (7 bases). Between the trimmed V and J ends, which lost 6 bases and 3 bases, there was a span of 16 bases. CDR3 length: 15 amino acids. Per germline, CDR1 WNHNN and CDR2 SYGVQD (reference sequence).

This sequence joins TRBV4-1 and TRBJ2-7, with 12 bases lining up with TRBD2. Unmatched junction bases numbered 5, after V lost 1 base and J lost 7 bases. Germline loops: CDR1 MGHRA, CDR2 YSYEKL. The CDR3 has 15 amino acids. The CDR3 region is CASSQGTSGVLEQYF. The CDR3 DNA reads TGCGCCAGCAGCCAAGGGACTAGCGGGGTCTTAGAGCAGTACTTC.

With regard to this clone: Other DNA sequences in the same sample also yield this CDR3. V gene TRBV6-2 or TRBV6-3 combines with J gene TRBJ2-2; 12 positions match TRBD2. Germline-derived CDR1 and CDR2 are MNHEY and SVGEGT. CDR3 length equals 19 residues. The trim removed 0 bases at V and 4 bases at J, leaving 9 bases unmatched. The CDR3 bases are TGTGCCAGCAGTTACTCAGGACTAGCGGGGCCGAGTGGCACCGGGGAGCTGTTTTTT. It yields the protein CASSYSGLAGPSGTGELFF.

This chain uses TRBV6-5 with TRBJ1-6; 10 bases agree with TRBD1. Germline loops: CDR1 MNHEY, CDR2 SVGAGI. The CDR3 spans 15 residues. V was clipped by 7 bases and J by 9 bases; unmatched bases: 9. CDR3 protein: CASTVLTGGGSPLHF. As DNA, the CDR3 is TGTGCCAGCACCGTACTGACAGGGGGCGGTTCACCCCTCCACTTT.

V usage is TRBV7-9 and J usage is TRBJ2-7; 7 nucleotides line up with TRBD1. The CDR3 runs 16 residues. V dropped 5 bases and J dropped 1; count of bases not matched to a gene: 11. The germline V gene has CDR1 SEHNR and CDR2 FQNEAQ (reference sequence). The CDR3 loop is CASSPTPGGPSYEQYF. The DNA of the CDR3 is TGTGCCAGCAGCCCCACACCAGGGGGTCCTTCCTACGAGCAGTACTTC. Filled out from reference TRBV7-9 and TRBJ2-7, the complete variable domain reads DTGVSQNPRHKITKRGQNVTFRCDPISEHNRLYWYRQTLGQGPEFLTYFQNEAQLEKSRLLSDRFSAERPKGSFSTLEIQRTEQGDSAMYLCASSPTPGGPSYEQYFGPGTRLTVT.

The chain recombines TRBV23-1 with TRBJ2-7; a weak D match, TRBD1 (5 bases). TRBV23-1 is annotated as an ORF whose role is uncertain. V gave up 2 bases and J gave up 1 base, with 15 bases separating them. This CDR3 has 16 amino acids. The CDR3 sequence is CASSQEGCQGSYEQYF. CDR3 nucleotide sequence: TGCGCCAGCAGTCAAGAAGGGTGTCAGGGTTCCTACGAGCAGTACTTC.

The V call is TRBV2, the J call TRBJ2-7; D is unclear. The CDR3 runs 14 residues. V was shortened by 3 bases and J by 0 bases, with 9 bases between the two germline ends. Germline values: CDR1 SNHLY, CDR2 FYNNEI. The CDR3 here is CASSERRNSYEQYF. In nucleotides, the CDR3 is TGTGCCAGCAGTGAGCGTCGCAACTCCTACGAGCAGTACTTC.

The chain is built from TRBV24-1 and TRBJ2-1; D unresolved. This CDR3 has 13 residues. V dropped 3 bases and J dropped 3 bases, with 5 bases sitting between them. Per the germline V gene, CDR1 is KGHDR and CDR2 is SFDVKD. The CDR3 DNA follows: TGTGCCACCAGTGATCCTAGCTACAATGAGCAGTTCTTC. Translation: CATSDPSYNEQFF.

This clone was seen a handful of times. This rearrangement joins TRBV11-2 to TRBJ1-2; 8 bases map to TRBD1. The junction had 9 bases not matched to a gene; V was cut back by 5 bases and J by 4 bases. Germline V gene sequence: CDR1 SGHAT, CDR2 FQNNGV. The CDR3 covers 15 residues. CDR3: CASSPGTGATYGYTF. CDR3 coding DNA: TGTGCCAGCAGCCCCGGGACAGGAGCCACCTATGGCTACACCTTC.

CDR3: CSVLGQGGSGNTIYF. CDR3 sequence (DNA): TGCAGCGTTCTTGGACAGGGTGGATCTGGAAACACCATATATTTT. V usage is TRBV29-1 and J usage is TRBJ1-3; 8 bases align to TRBD1. Germline V CDR1 and CDR2: SQVTM, ANQGSEA. The CDR3 runs 15 residues. Unmatched junction bases numbered 7, after V lost 5 bases and J lost 1 base.

This chain links TRBV15 with TRBJ2-7; no firm D call. The CDR3 length is 13 residues. Germline CDR1 and CDR2: LNHNV and YYDKDF (reference sequence). The germline V and J ends were trimmed by 8 bases and 3 bases, with 14 bases remaining between them. The CDR3 sequence: CATGQGLYYEQYF. Written as DNA, the CDR3 is TGTGCCACCGGGCAAGGCCTATACTACGAGCAGTACTTC.

The chain is built from TRBV3-1 (or the pseudogene TRBV3-2) and TRBJ2-1; TRBD2 matches 13 bases. Germline V gene lookup returns CDR1 LGHDT and CDR2 YNNKEL (reference sequence). This CDR3 spans 15 amino acids. Trimming removed 5 bases from V and 8 bases from J; junction bases left unmatched: 6. Here the CDR3 reads CASSTSGGALDEQFF. The CDR3 DNA reads TGTGCCAGCAGCACTAGCGGGGGGGCTCTGGATGAGCAGTTCTTC.

This clone has only one observation. V and J are TRBV2 and TRBJ2-1; no reliable D call. The V and J ends lost 7 bases and 0 bases respectively, with 7 bases between them. CDR3 length: 13 amino acids. Per the germline V gene, CDR1 is SNHLY and CDR2 is FYNNEI. The CDR3 DNA reads as TGTGCCAGCAAACGCGGCTCCTACAATGAGCAGTTCTTC. It is translated as CASKRGSYNEQFF.

V and J are TRBV6-5 and TRBJ1-2; D is perhaps TRBD1 (5 bases). The CDR3 spans 13 residues. The ends were cut back, 6 bases at V and 6 bases at J, with 14 bases in the middle. Germline V gives CDR1 MNHEY, CDR2 SVGAGI. This CDR3 is CASRPLRVDGYTF. The CDR3 DNA reads TGTGCCAGCAGGCCACTCAGGGTTGATGGCTACACCTTC.

The chain has TRBV14 and TRBJ2-3; a weak D match, TRBD2 (6 bases). The CDR3 length is 12 residues. The V and J ends lost 3 bases and 11 bases respectively, with 12 bases between them. Germline V gene lookup returns CDR1 SGHDN and CDR2 FVKESK. The CDR3 spells CASSQFLEGQYF. In DNA, the CDR3 is TGTGCCAGCAGCCAGTTTTTGGAGGGGCAGTATTTT.

The rearrangement joins TRBV14 to TRBJ1-1; D might be TRBD1 (6 bases). The germline V gene has CDR1 SGHDN and CDR2 FVKESK. The CDR3 sequence is 17 residues long. The germline V and J ends were trimmed by 0 bases and 1 base, with 15 bases remaining between them. The CDR3 region is CASSQDEGEPSNTEAFF. In DNA, the CDR3 is TGTGCCAGCAGCCAAGATGAGGGGGAGCCCTCGAACACTGAAGCTTTCTTT.

The J gene is TRBJ2-7, the V gene TRBV7-6; D is perhaps TRBD2 (6 bases). V lost 1 base and J lost 0, with 10 bases in between. The CDR3 is made up of 15 amino acids. Per the germline V gene, CDR1 is SGHVS and CDR2 is FNYEAQ. This chain's CDR3 is CASSLELAHSYEQYF. Written as DNA, the CDR3 is TGTGCCAGCAGCTTAGAGCTAGCGCACTCCTACGAGCAGTACTTC. Full variable domain (rest looked up from reference TRBV7-6 and TRBJ2-7): GAGVSQSPRYKVTKRGQDVALRCDPISGHVSLYWYRQALGQGPEFLTYFNYEAQQDKSGLPNDRFSAERPEGSISTLTIQRTEQRDSAMYRCASSLELAHSYEQYFGPGTRLTVT.

The chain uses TRBV28 and TRBJ1-6; 9 bases match TRBD1. This CDR3 has 14 residues. V gave up 6 bases and J gave up 7 bases; unmatched junction bases: 4. Germline V gene sequence: CDR1 MDHEN, CDR2 SYDVKM. CDR3: CASRPGQGNSPLHF. DNA for the CDR3: TGTGCCAGCAGACCCGGACAGGGGAATTCACCCCTCCACTTT.

This chain uses TRBV11-3 with TRBJ2-1; D perhaps matches TRBD2 (5 bases). Germline lookup yields CDR1 SGHNT and CDR2 YENEEA. Trimming took 5 bases from V and 7 from J, leaving 12 bases between them. The CDR3 runs to 13 residues. DNA of the CDR3: TGTGCCAGCAGCCCTCGGACGGGAAATGAGCAGTTCTTC. The encoded protein is CASSPRTGNEQFF.

The CDR3 DNA follows: TGTGCCAGCAGTTACTCGAGGGACAGCAACTATGGCTACACCTTC. Its translation: CASSYSRDSNYGYTF. The V call is TRBV6-2 or TRBV6-3, the J call TRBJ1-2; TRBD1 matches 7 bases. J was trimmed by 2 bases and V by 0 bases; bases with no gene match: 3. Germline CDR1 and CDR2: MNHEY and SVGEGT. This CDR3 has 15 amino acids.

The rearrangement uses TRBV18 and TRBJ2-3; TRBD1 aligns across 10 bases. J gave up 9 bases and V 5 bases, and 11 bases lay outside the gene matches. Germline CDR1 and CDR2: KGHSH and LQKENI. The CDR3 extends over 15 amino acids. The CDR3 nucleotides read TGTGCCAGCTCAGCGGGACAGGGGAACTTAGGGACGCAGTATTTT. The encoded protein is CASSAGQGNLGTQYF.

CDR3 in DNA: TGTGCCAGCAGTGAGTCAGGACTTCAAGAGACCCAGTACTTC. Protein sequence: CASSESGLQETQYF. The J gene is TRBJ2-5, the V gene TRBV28; the D gene is possibly TRBD2 (5 bases). This CDR3 has 14 amino acids. CDR1 is MDHEN and CDR2 is SYDVKM in the germline V gene. V was shortened by 5 bases and J by 2 bases, with 12 bases between the two germline ends.

The V and J genes are TRBV4-3 and TRBJ1-3; tentative D call: TRBD1 (6 bases). V gave up 0 bases and J gave up 0 bases, with 18 bases separating them. CDR1 is LGHNA, CDR2 YSLEER, per germline. CDR3 size: 19 residues. CDR3 amino acids: CASSQEFGRGANSGNTIYF. CDR3 nucleotides: TGCGCCAGCAGCCAAGAGTTTGGTCGGGGGGCCAACTCTGGAAACACCATATATTTT.

V is TRBV7-9 and J is TRBJ1-6; D unclear. Germline CDR1 and CDR2: SEHNR and FQNEAQ (reference sequence). This CDR3 contains 14 residues. V was trimmed by 1 base and J by 6 bases, leaving 7 bases between them. CDR3 in DNA: TGTGCCAGCAGCTTAGGACTCCTTAATTCACCCCTCCACTTT. This translates into CASSLGLLNSPLHF.

This chain uses TRBV6-1 with TRBJ2-7; D is perhaps TRBD1 (5 bases). CDR1 and CDR2 from the germline V gene are MNHNS and SASEGT. V lost 7 bases and J lost 1, with 11 bases in between. CDR3 length: 13 residues. The CDR3 protein is CASTQGISYEQYF. The CDR3 DNA sequence: TGTGCCAGCACCCAGGGTATTTCCTACGAGCAGTACTTC.